This record covers a single T cell receptor beta chain. Its antigen is still unknown. TCRdb reanalyzed the 5' RACE reads and collapses them to one entry per CDR3 protein, without DNA. Reported are just over 300,000 distinct CDR3 sequences; the ten largest clones contain roughly 5.3%. The sample is drawn from a study of monozygotic twins with inflammatory bowel disease. Study results and caveats: Since immunosuppressive treatments differed, patient repertoires may have gained added variability.

This CDR3 is built from 16 residues. In germline, CDR1 is SGHTA, CDR2 FQGTGA. V and J are TRBV7-3 and TRBJ2-2. The sequenced sample consisted of blood. This TCR derives from a human donor with ulcerative colitis or Crohn's disease, or a healthy co-twin of an affected twin (not recorded which). The CDR3 here is CASSLTVAFNTGELFF.